Below are 5 T cell receptor beta chains sequenced from a single sample in a study of T cell changes during pregnancy in multiple sclerosis. The protocol was immunoSEQ multiplex PCR, while the TCRdb copy is restricted to in-frame clones and leaves out a portion. Of about 40,000 clones detected, roughly nine tenths appear once; the ten largest clones hold less than 0.5%. The source material was CD4+ T cells from peripheral blood mononuclear cells, sampled in the third trimester of pregnancy. Source of these receptors: a female donor in good health, enrolled as a control in a pregnancy study.

J is TRBJ1-1 and V is TRBV5-8, with 7 positions matching TRBD1. The CDR3 runs 14 residues. In germline, CDR1 is SGHTS, CDR2 YDEGEE. V gave up 4 bases and J gave up 6 bases; unmatched junction bases: 9. The CDR3 coding sequence is TGTGCCAGCAGCCCCGGCAGGGGGGCTCCTGAAGCTTTCTTT. It yields the protein CASSPGRGAPEAFF.

The chain is built from TRBV5-5 and TRBJ2-7, with a weak D call TRBD2 (5 bases). The CDR3 extends over 13 amino acids. Germline CDR1 and CDR2: SGHKS and YYEKEE (reference sequence). V was pared by 2 bases and J by 7 bases, with 13 bases between. This CDR3 reads CASSFAGMGEQYF. The CDR3 DNA follows: TGTGCCAGCAGCTTCGCCGGGATGGGGGAGCAGTACTTC.

The chain links TRBV7-9 to TRBJ1-3; unclear D gene. V dropped 5 bases and J dropped 9 bases, with 17 bases sitting between them. Germline V gene data show CDR1 as SEHNR and CDR2 as FQNEAQ (reference sequence). CDR3 length: 14 amino acids. CDR3 protein: CASSRTLGESTIYF. CDR3 DNA: TGTGCCAGCAGCCGGACTCTTGGAGAGAGCACCATATATTTT.

The chain couples TRBV5-1 to TRBJ1-2; no firm D call. The V and J ends lost 3 bases and 7 bases respectively, with 19 bases between them. Looked up from germline, CDR1 is SGHRS and CDR2 is YFSETQ. CDR3 length: 15 residues. The CDR3 DNA follows: TGCGCCAGCAGCTCCGGCACGGATGCAGGAGGTGGCTACACCTTC. Protein sequence: CASSSGTDAGGGYTF.

This chain connects TRBV7-2 to TRBJ2-3; 9 bases agree with TRBD1. Germline V gene data show CDR1 as SGHTA and CDR2 as FQGNSA. Trimming at V came to 5 bases and at J to 6 bases, leaving 9 bases not matched to a gene. The CDR3 has 15 amino acids. The CDR3: CASSVTGGTQDTQYF. As DNA, the CDR3 is TGTGCCAGCAGCGTCACAGGGGGCACCCAGGATACGCAGTATTTT.